Many counts were recorded for the clone carrying this T cell receptor (beta chain). This specimen comes from a study of neurological immune-mediated disorders. TCRdb passed the 5' RACE reads through MiXCR, listing each CDR3 protein once. The sample records 40,000 to 50,000 distinct CDR3 sequences, 2% to 3% being singletons. The unsorted libraries had their origin in 2 million PBMCs stored at -80 C. Sequencing used PBMCs. The clonotype originates from a man aged 25 to 45 with multiple sclerosis.

Here the CDR3 reads CSARTSGKGRDEQFF. CDR3 nucleotides: TGCAGTGCTAGAACTAGCGGGAAAGGTCGGGATGAGCAGTTCTTC. The gene calls are TRBV20-1 and TRBJ2-1, with 10 bases matching TRBD2. This CDR3 contains 15 residues. V trimming: 2 bases; J trimming: 8 bases; junction bases outside the gene matches: 9. Per germline, CDR1 DFQATT and CDR2 SNEGSKA (reference sequence).